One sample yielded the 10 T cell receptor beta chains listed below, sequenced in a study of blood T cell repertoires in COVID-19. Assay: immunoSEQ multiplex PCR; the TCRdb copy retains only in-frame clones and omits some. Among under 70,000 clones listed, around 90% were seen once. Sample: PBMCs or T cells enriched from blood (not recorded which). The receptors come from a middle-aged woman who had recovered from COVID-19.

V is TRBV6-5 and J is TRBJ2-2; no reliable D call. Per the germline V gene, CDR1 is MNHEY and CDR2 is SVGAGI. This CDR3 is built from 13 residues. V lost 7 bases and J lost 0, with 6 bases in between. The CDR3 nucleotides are TGTGCCAGCACTAACGCGAACACCGGGGAGCTGTTTTTT. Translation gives CASTNANTGELFF.

CDR3 sequence reads: CASSESGGRYEQYF. The DNA for the CDR3 is TGTGCCAGCAGTGAATCAGGGGGCCGGTACGAGCAGTACTTC. The chain combines TRBV2 with TRBJ2-7, with 8 bases matching TRBD1. The germline V gene encodes CDR1 SNHLY and CDR2 FYNNEI. This CDR3 has 14 amino acids. J was trimmed by 4 bases and V by 2 bases; bases with no gene match: 4. The variable domain in full, completed from reference TRBV2 and TRBJ2-7, reads EPEVTQTPSHQVTQMGQEVILRCVPISNHLYFYWYRQILGQKVEFLVSFYNNEISEKSEIFDDQFSVERPDGSNFTLKIRSTKLEDSAMYFCASSESGGRYEQYFGPGTRLTVT.

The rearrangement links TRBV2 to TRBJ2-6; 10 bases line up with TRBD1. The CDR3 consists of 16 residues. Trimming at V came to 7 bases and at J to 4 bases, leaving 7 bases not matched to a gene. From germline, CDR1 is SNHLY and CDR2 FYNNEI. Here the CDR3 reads CASTPDRGRGANVLTF. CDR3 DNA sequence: TGTGCCAGCACCCCTGACAGGGGGCGAGGGGCCAACGTCCTGACTTTC.

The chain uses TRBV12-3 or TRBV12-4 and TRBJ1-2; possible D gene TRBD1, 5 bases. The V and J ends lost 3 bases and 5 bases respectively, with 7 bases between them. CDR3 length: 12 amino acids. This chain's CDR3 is CASSFGGYGYTF. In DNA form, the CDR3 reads TGTGCCAGCAGTTTCGGGGGGTATGGCTACACCTTC.

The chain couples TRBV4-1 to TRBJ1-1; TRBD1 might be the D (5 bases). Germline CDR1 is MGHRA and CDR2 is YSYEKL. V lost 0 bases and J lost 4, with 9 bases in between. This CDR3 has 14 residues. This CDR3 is CASSQERGVTEAFF. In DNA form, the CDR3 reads TGCGCCAGCAGCCAAGAGCGGGGCGTCACTGAAGCTTTCTTT.

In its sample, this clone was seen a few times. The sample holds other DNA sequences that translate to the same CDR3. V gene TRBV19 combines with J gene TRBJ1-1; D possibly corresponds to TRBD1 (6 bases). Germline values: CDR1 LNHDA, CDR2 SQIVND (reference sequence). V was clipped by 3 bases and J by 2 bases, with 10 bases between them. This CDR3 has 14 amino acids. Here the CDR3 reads CASSIRTANTEAFF. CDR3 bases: TGTGCCAGTAGTATCCGGACAGCTAACACTGAAGCTTTCTTT.

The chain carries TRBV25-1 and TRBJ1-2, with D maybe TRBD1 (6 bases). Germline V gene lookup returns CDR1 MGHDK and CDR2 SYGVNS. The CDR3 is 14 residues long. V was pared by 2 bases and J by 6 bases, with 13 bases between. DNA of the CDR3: TGTGCCAGCAGTGAAGGGGGCCGAGGGGATGGCTACACCTTC. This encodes CASSEGGRGDGYTF.

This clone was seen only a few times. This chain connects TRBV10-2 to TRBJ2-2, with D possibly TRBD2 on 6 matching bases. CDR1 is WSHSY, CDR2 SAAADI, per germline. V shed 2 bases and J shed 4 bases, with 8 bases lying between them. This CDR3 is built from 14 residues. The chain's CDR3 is CASSETGGTGELFF. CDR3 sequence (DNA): TGCGCCAGCAGTGAGACCGGGGGCACCGGGGAGCTGTTTTTT.

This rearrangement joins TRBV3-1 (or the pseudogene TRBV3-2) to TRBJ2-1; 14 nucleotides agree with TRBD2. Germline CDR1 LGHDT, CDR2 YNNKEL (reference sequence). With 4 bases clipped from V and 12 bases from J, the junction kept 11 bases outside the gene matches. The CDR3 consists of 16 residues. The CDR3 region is CASSRGTSGGFFLQFF. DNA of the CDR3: TGTGCCAGCAGCCGCGGGACTAGCGGGGGATTTTTTCTGCAGTTCTTC.

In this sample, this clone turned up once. CDR3 region: CASSQDQVVLNEQFF. The CDR3 nucleotides read TGTGCCAGCAGCCAAGATCAGGTCGTACTCAATGAGCAGTTCTTC. The rearrangement links TRBV14 to TRBJ2-1, with unresolved D. The CDR3 is made up of 15 amino acids. The V gene's germline CDR1 is SGHDN and CDR2 FVKESK. With 0 bases removed from V and 6 bases from J, the gap between germline ends came to 12 bases.